Below, 25 T cell receptor beta chains from the same sample are listed, as sequenced in a study of blood T cells in healthy people across ages. The second PCR ran roughly 6 to 11 cycles with a sample-barcoded 5' primer and J-beta primers. TCRdb re-called the 5' RACE reads through MiXCR, storing one row per CDR3 protein. Altogether roughly 800,000 distinct CDR3 sequences are present, approximately 55% being singletons, with the ten largest covering 41%. Sequenced material: blood. Receptors were obtained from a man aged 80 or over in good health.

This chain uses TRBV20-1 with TRBJ1-5, with D tentatively TRBD1 (5 bases). Germline V CDR1 and CDR2: DFQATT, SNEGSKA (reference sequence). The CDR3 sequence is 16 residues long. This CDR3 reads CSAKGIGGEGNQPQHF. The CDR3 nucleotides are TGCAGCGCCAAGGGGATCGGGGGGGAGGGCAATCAGCCCCAGCATTTT.

Only a few counts were recorded for this clonotype. This sequence joins TRBV12-3 or TRBV12-4 and TRBJ2-1, with a possible D match to TRBD2 (6 bases). This CDR3 is built from 16 residues. Trimming cost V 4 bases and J 4 bases, with 17 bases left between them. The CDR3 region has the DNA TGTGCCAGCAGTTCCGATAAAACTAGCTTTTACAATGAGCAGTTCTTC. Amino acid sequence: CASSSDKTSFYNEQFF.

This clonotype occurred once. The chain has TRBV4-2 and TRBJ1-1, with D possibly being TRBD1 (6 bases). Trimming stripped 1 base from V and 11 bases from J, with 14 bases between. The CDR3 contains 13 residues. Germline assignment: CDR1 LGHNA and CDR2 YNFKEQ. In nucleotides, the CDR3 is TGTGCCAGCAGCCAAGCGGGGGGCGGTGGGGCTTTCTTT. As protein: CASSQAGGGGAFF.

The gene calls are TRBV2 and TRBJ1-2; D remains ambiguous. This CDR3 is built from 13 residues. V lost 1 base and J lost 4, with 7 bases in between. Germline CDR1 and CDR2: SNHLY and FYNNEI. In nucleotides, the CDR3 is TGTGCCAGCAGTGAAGGGGTCGTCTATGGCTACACCTTC. This translates into CASSEGVVYGYTF. The full variable domain, rest sourced from reference TRBV2 and TRBJ1-2, is EPEVTQTPSHQVTQMGQEVILRCVPISNHLYFYWYRQILGQKVEFLVSFYNNEISEKSEIFDDQFSVERPDGSNFTLKIRSTKLEDSAMYFCASSEGVVYGYTFGSGTRLTVV.

In its sample, this clonotype was seen a few times. The chain employs TRBV28 and TRBJ2-3, with TRBD1 identical over 8 bases. The CDR3 length is 15 residues. Germline lookup yields CDR1 MDHEN and CDR2 SYDVKM. V lost 7 bases to trimming and J lost 11 bases; unmatched junction nucleotides: 17. DNA of the CDR3: TGTGCCAGCACGACCGGGACAGGCCGATCCGGAGAGCAGTATTTT. This encodes CASTTGTGRSGEQYF.

With regard to this clonotype: Compared with germline, one end of the junction differs, possibly owing to a read error. The chain couples TRBV14 to TRBJ2-7; D uncertain. Germline assignment: CDR1 SGHDN and CDR2 FVKESK. The CDR3 runs 15 residues. The CDR3 coding sequence is TGTGCCGGCAGCCAAGCTGGTGGTAGTACCCACGAGCAGTACTTC. As protein: CAGSQAGGSTHEQYF.

V is TRBV5-1 and J is TRBJ2-4; 10 nucleotides align to TRBD2. The closer fit of TRBJ2-7 to the DNA end suggests the J call may be wrong. Germline CDR1 SGHRS, CDR2 YFSETQ. This CDR3 contains 14 residues. CDR3 in amino acids: CASTQTSGVYEQYF. CDR3 in DNA: TGCGCCAGCACCCAAACTAGCGGGGTCTACGAGCAGTACTTC.

The rearrangement links TRBV6-1 to TRBJ2-7; D perhaps matches TRBD1 (7 bases). V lost 11 bases to trimming and J lost 2 bases, with 13 bases between them. Germline loops: CDR1 MNHNS, CDR2 SASEGT. The CDR3 loop spans 12 amino acids. The CDR3 DNA sequence: TGTGCCGGCGGGGACAGAACCTACGAGCAGTACTTC. Its protein is CAGGDRTYEQYF.

The V call is TRBV2, the J call TRBJ2-7; TRBD2 might be the D (6 bases). Germline V gene data show CDR1 as SNHLY and CDR2 as FYNNEI. The CDR3 extends over 12 amino acids. V lost 7 bases and J lost 4, with 11 bases in between. Here the CDR3 DNA reads TGTGCCAGCAACCGGGGGAAATACGAGCAGTACTTC. As protein: CASNRGKYEQYF. Full variable domain (outside the CDR3, taken from reference TRBV2 and TRBJ2-7): EPEVTQTPSHQVTQMGQEVILRCVPISNHLYFYWYRQILGQKVEFLVSFYNNEISEKSEIFDDQFSVERPDGSNFTLKIRSTKLEDSAMYFCASNRGKYEQYFGPGTRLTVT.

The V call is TRBV9, the J call TRBJ1-2; D is uncertain. V was cut by 0 bases and J by 4 bases, with 10 bases left in between. This CDR3 region has 14 residues. CDR1 SGDLS and CDR2 YYNGEE come from the germline V gene. The CDR3 nucleotides are TGTGCCAGCAGCGTAGAGCGGGGATCCTATGGCTACACCTTC. This encodes CASSVERGSYGYTF.

Only a few counts were recorded for this clonotype. V is TRBV25-1 and J is TRBJ1-2; the D gene is possibly TRBD1 (5 bases). This CDR3 comprises 15 residues. From germline, CDR1 is MGHDK and CDR2 SYGVNS. Trimming left V 4 bases short and J 3 bases short, with 15 bases between. The CDR3 reads CASSGNRKGDYGYTF. DNA of the CDR3: TGTGCCAGCAGTGGAAACAGGAAAGGGGACTATGGCTACACCTTC.

This chain links TRBV16 with TRBJ2-1; D might be TRBD1 (6 bases). Germline V gene data show CDR1 as KGHSY and CDR2 as FQNENV. The length of the CDR3 is 13 residues. V lost 6 bases and J 9 bases, leaving 15 bases between the germline ends. CDR3 sequence (DNA): TGTGCCAGCAGTCCCGGGACACTAAGTGAGCAGTTCTTC. Amino acids: CASSPGTLSEQFF.

The chain couples TRBV5-1 to TRBJ2-5, with 8 bases lining up with TRBD2. The assigned J gene may be wrong: the sequence end matches TRBJ2-7 better. The CDR3 spans 14 residues. Germline assignment: CDR1 SGHRS and CDR2 YFSETQ. The CDR3: CASSRASGSYEQYF. CDR3 coding DNA: TGCGCCAGCAGCCGCGCTAGCGGGTCCTACGAGCAGTACTTC.

This clonotype appeared a few times. The chain joins TRBV5-6 to TRBJ1-2; D is unclear. Trimming shortened V by 0 bases and J by 6 bases, and 15 bases separated the two germline ends. The CDR3 extends over 15 amino acids. Germline CDR1 and CDR2: SGHDT and YYEEEE. The CDR3 protein is CASSLVYRLSDGYTF. The DNA of the CDR3 is TGTGCCAGCAGCTTGGTCTATCGGCTCTCGGATGGCTACACCTTC.

This chain links TRBV4-1 with TRBJ1-2, with D hard to call. V shed 2 bases and J shed 6 bases, with 16 bases lying between them. Germline V CDR1 and CDR2: MGHRA, YSYEKL. The CDR3 has 15 amino acids. The CDR3 coding sequence is TGCGCCAGCAGCCAAAGTTCGGGCGGGGAGCATGGCTACACCTTC. Amino acid sequence: CASSQSSGGEHGYTF.

This clonotype was counted only a few times. The rearrangement joins TRBV4-2 to TRBJ2-5; TRBD2 agrees at 7 bases. Trimming cost V 4 bases and J 6 bases; bases outside gene matches: 11. This CDR3 comprises 15 residues. Per the germline V gene, CDR1 is LGHNA and CDR2 is YNFKEQ. The CDR3, as DNA: TGTGCCAGCAGCCGACCGCCGGGGGGAGGAAAGACCCAGTACTTC. Translating gives CASSRPPGGGKTQYF.

The rearrangement joins TRBV15 to TRBJ2-1; 7 positions agree with TRBD2. Trimming took 5 bases from V and 4 from J; bases not matched to a gene: 11. From germline, CDR1 is LNHNV and CDR2 YYDKDF (reference sequence). The CDR3 sequence is 16 residues long. The CDR3 loop reads CATSEAGSGVYNEQFF. CDR3 nucleotide sequence: TGTGCCACCAGCGAGGCTGGAAGCGGGGTATACAATGAGCAGTTCTTC.

This clonotype was observed a few times. The chain combines TRBV6-2 or TRBV6-3 with TRBJ2-6, with 9 bases aligning to TRBD1. V was pared by 2 bases and J by 2 bases, with 10 bases of the junction left unmatched. The CDR3 runs to 19 residues. Germline V gene sequence: CDR1 MNHEY, CDR2 SVGEGT. CDR3 sequence (DNA): TGTGCCAGCAGTTACGGAACCGGGACAGGGCGAACTGGGGCCAACGTCCTGACTTTC. This translates into CASSYGTGTGRTGANVLTF.

This sequence joins TRBV7-9 and TRBJ2-1; tentatively, D is TRBD2 (6 bases). V was trimmed by 3 bases and J by 8 bases, leaving 17 bases between them. The CDR3 length is 15 residues. Germline CDR1 SEHNR, CDR2 FQNEAQ (reference sequence). CDR3 nucleotide sequence: TGTGCCAGCAGCTTGGGGGGACCCAGGTCGGATGAGCAGTTCTTC. Translating gives CASSLGGPRSDEQFF.

This clonotype was detected only a few times. The chain uses TRBV3-1 and TRBJ2-1; D remains unclear. The CDR3 is 13 amino acids. Germline CDR1 reads LGHDT; CDR2 reads YNNKEL (reference sequence). Trimming shortened V by 4 bases and J by 8 bases, and 12 bases separated the two germline ends. CDR3 nucleotides: TGTGCCAGCAGCCGCGGAATAGTCGATGAGCAGTTCTTC. Translating gives CASSRGIVDEQFF.

A few counts support this clonotype. The rearrangement uses TRBV11-3 and TRBJ2-2, with D possibly TRBD2 on 5 matching bases. The germline V gene has CDR1 SGHNT and CDR2 YENEEA. The CDR3 covers 15 residues. Trimming took off 4 bases at V and 2 bases at J, with 11 bases between the two ends. The CDR3 loop reads CASSWRSGNTGELFF. CDR3 DNA: TGTGCCAGCAGCTGGCGGTCGGGAAACACCGGGGAGCTGTTTTTT.

The chain employs TRBV11-3 and TRBJ2-7, with unresolved D. CDR1 and CDR2 from the germline V gene are SGHNT and YENEEA. This CDR3 is 13 amino acids long. The DNA for the CDR3 is TGTGCAAGGTTCGGGTCCAGCTCCTACGAGCAGTACTTC. Its protein is CARFGSSSYEQYF.

The J gene is TRBJ2-1, the V gene TRBV20-1; D might be TRBD2 (6 bases). The V end lost 6 bases, the J end lost 3 bases, and 15 bases lay between the germline ends. Germline V gene lookup returns CDR1 DFQATT and CDR2 SNEGSKA (reference sequence). The CDR3 consists of 14 residues. In DNA, the CDR3 is TGCAGTGCCCGACGGGGGACTGACTACAATGAGCAGTTCTTC. Translating it yields CSARRGTDYNEQFF.

This clonotype was seen only a few times. V gene TRBV5-1 combines with J gene TRBJ2-5; 7 nucleotides match TRBD1. Germline CDR1 is SGHRS and CDR2 is YFSETQ. This CDR3 is built from 15 residues. Trimming at V came to 1 base and at J to 2 bases, leaving 5 bases not matched to a gene. The CDR3 loop reads CASSLLTGPQETQYF. The CDR3 DNA sequence: TGCGCCAGCAGCTTGCTGACAGGGCCTCAAGAGACCCAGTACTTC.

This sequence joins TRBV5-1 and TRBJ2-7; D unresolved. The V gene lost 3 bases and the J gene lost 6 bases, with 13 bases spanning the gap. CDR3 length equals 13 residues. Germline CDR1 reads SGHRS; CDR2 reads YFSETQ. The CDR3 DNA follows: TGCGCCAGCAGCTCCGCCATCAGTCTCGAGCAGTACTTC. It specifies CASSSAISLEQYF. Full variable domain (missing parts from reference TRBV5-1 and TRBJ2-7): KAGVTQTPRYLIKTRGQQVTLSCSPISGHRSVSWYQQTPGQGLQFLFEYFSETQRNKGNFPGRFSGRQFSNSRSEMNVSTLELGDSALYLCASSSAISLEQYFGPGTRLTVT.